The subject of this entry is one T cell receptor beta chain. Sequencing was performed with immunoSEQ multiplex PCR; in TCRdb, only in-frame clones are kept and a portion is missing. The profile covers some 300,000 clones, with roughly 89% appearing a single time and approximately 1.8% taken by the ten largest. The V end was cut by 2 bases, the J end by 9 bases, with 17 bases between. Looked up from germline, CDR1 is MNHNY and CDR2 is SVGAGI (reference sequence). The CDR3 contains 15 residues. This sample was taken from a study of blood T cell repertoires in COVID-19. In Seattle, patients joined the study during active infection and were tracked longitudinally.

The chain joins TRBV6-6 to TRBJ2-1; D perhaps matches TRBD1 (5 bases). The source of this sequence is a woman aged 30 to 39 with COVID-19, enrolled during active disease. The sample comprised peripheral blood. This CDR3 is CASSYRQGRKSEQFF. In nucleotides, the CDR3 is TGTGCCAGCAGTTACCGCCAGGGCCGAAAAAGTGAGCAGTTCTTC.